Sequencing of this TCR beta chain was carried out in a study of T cells in Graves' hyperthyroidism and ophthalmopathy. General observations from the study: By a 13 V-J model, ophthalmopathy was set apart from stable hyperthyroidism. Ophthalmopathy onset followed model prediction by a median approximately seven months.

It was RNA transcripts that yielded the amplified TCR beta CDR3 regions. The HTBI primer set was used in a first-round RT-PCR of the TCR CDR3. One entry per CDR3 protein, called by TCRdb with MiXCR from the multiplex PCR reads. This sample has under 550,000 distinct CDR3 sequences, with roughly 13% found just once. The CDR3 is made up of 13 amino acids. Trimming took off 5 bases at V and 3 bases at J, with 9 bases between the two ends. CDR1 and CDR2 (germline): SNHLY, FYNNEI. This clonotype has ten or more counts. Its specificity is unknown. Sequencing input: blood. The TCR sequence derives from a woman aged 18-29 years with Graves' hyperthyroidism. The chain uses TRBV2 and TRBJ2-3, with unresolved D. The CDR3 DNA is TGTGCCAGCAGTCGGACCGATACAGATACGCAGTATTTT. Translated, it gives CASSRTDTDTQYF.